This record looks at one T cell receptor (beta chain) sequence and its context. The data were taken from a study of OX40 agonist ivuxolimab in advanced cancers. J gave up 4 bases and V 0 bases, and 5 bases lay outside the gene matches. Germline V lookup: CDR1 SNHLY, CDR2 FYNNEI. The CDR3 has 15 amino acids. TCRdb's copy holds only in-frame clones and misses some; the assay was immunoSEQ multiplex PCR. The sample holds about 76,000 clones, roughly 89% seen once. Source: CD4+ or CD8+ T cells sorted from blood, taken in a trial of the OX40 agonist ivuxolimab. The chain couples TRBV2 to TRBJ1-2; 7 bases are shared with TRBD1. This TCR came from an adult with an advanced solid tumor such as melanoma, head and neck, liver or kidney cancer. The CDR3 coding sequence is TGTGCCAGCAGTGAAGCAGGGGACAGCATCTATGGCTACACCTTC. Its translation: CASSEAGDSIYGYTF.